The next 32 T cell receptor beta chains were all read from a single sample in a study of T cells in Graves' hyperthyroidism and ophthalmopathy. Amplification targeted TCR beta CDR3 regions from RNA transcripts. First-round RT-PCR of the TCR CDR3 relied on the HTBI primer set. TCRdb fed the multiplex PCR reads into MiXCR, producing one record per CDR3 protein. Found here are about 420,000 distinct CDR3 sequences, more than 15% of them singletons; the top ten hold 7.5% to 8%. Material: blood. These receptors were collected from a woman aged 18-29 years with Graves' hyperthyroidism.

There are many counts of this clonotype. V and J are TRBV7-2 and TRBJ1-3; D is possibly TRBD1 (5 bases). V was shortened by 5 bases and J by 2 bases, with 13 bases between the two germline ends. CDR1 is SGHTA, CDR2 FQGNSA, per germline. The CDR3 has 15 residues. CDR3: CASSRDSAAGNTIYF. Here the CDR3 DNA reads TGTGCCAGCAGCCGTGACAGTGCAGCTGGAAACACCATATATTTT. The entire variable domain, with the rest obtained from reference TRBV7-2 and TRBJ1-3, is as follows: GAGVSQSPSNKVTEKGKDVELRCDPISGHTALYWYRQSLGQGLEFLIYFQGNSAPDKSGLPSDRFSAERTGGSVSTLTIQRTQQEDSAVYLCASSRDSAAGNTIYFGEGSWLTVV.

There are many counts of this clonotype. The CDR3 DNA reads TGTGCCAGCAGTTACTATCTGGGAGCTGGGACTAGCGGGAGGGGGGTCTACAATGAGCAGTTCTTC. The encoded protein is CASSYYLGAGTSGRGVYNEQFF. The chain carries TRBV6-5 and TRBJ2-1; 16 nucleotides align to TRBD2. This CDR3 has 22 residues. Looked up from germline, CDR1 is MNHEY and CDR2 is SVGAGI. J lost 3 bases, V lost 1 base, and 15 bases had no gene match.

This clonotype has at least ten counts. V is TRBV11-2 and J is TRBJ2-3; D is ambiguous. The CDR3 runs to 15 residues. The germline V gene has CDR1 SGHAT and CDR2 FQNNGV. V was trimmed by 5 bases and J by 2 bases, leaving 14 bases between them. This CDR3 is CASSLFGRDTDTQYF. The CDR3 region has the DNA TGTGCCAGCAGCCTCTTCGGTCGCGACACAGATACGCAGTATTTT.

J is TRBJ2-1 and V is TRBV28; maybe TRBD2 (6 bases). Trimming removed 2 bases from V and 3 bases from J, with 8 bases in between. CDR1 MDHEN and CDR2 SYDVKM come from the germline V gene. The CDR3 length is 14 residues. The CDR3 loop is CASSLGTLYNEQFF. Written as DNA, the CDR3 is TGTGCCAGCAGTTTAGGGACTCTCTACAATGAGCAGTTCTTC.

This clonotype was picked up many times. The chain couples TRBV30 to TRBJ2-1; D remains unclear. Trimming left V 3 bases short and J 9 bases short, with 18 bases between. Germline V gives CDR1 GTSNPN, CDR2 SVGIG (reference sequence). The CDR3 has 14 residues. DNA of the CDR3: TGTGCCTGGAGCCCCGCCGGGCGCGAAACTGAGCAGTTCTTC. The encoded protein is CAWSPAGRETEQFF.

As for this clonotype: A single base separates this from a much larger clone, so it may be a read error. CDR3 coding DNA: TGTGCCAGCAGTTTTCGCAGGGACGGTCCCGGCTACACCTTC. Protein: CASSFRRDGPGYTF. The chain couples TRBV27 to TRBJ1-2, with D possibly matching TRBD1 (5 bases). Between the trimmed V and J ends, which lost 3 bases and 8 bases, there was a span of 16 bases. The CDR3 consists of 14 residues. Germline CDR1 and CDR2: MNHEY and SMNVEV (reference sequence).

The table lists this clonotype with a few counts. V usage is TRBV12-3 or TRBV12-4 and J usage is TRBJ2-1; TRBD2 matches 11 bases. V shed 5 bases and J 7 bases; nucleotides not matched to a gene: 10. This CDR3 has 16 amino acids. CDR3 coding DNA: TGTGCCAGCAGTGAGTTAGCGGGGGGGCCGGGGAATGAGCAGTTCTTC. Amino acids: CASSELAGGPGNEQFF.

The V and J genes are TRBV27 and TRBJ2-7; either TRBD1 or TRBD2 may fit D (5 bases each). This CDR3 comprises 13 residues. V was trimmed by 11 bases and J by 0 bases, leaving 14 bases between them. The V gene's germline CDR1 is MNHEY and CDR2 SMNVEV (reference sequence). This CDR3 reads CAARGLSSYEQYF. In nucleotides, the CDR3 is TGTGCCGCCCGGGGCCTCAGCTCCTACGAGCAGTACTTC.

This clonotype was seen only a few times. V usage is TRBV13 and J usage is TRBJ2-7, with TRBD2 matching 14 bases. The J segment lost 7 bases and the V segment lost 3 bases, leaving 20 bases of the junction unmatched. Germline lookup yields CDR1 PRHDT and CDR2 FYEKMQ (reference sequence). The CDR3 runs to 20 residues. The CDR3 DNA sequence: TGTGCCAGCAGCTTTCCGACAGGGGCCGGACTAGCGGGAGGCCTACGGGAGCAGTACTTC. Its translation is CASSFPTGAGLAGGLREQYF.

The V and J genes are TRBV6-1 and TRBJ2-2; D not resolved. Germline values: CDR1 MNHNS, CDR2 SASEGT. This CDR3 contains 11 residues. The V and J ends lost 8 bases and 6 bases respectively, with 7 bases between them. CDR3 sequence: CASYGSGELFF. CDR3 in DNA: TGTGCCAGCTACGGTTCCGGGGAGCTGTTTTTT.

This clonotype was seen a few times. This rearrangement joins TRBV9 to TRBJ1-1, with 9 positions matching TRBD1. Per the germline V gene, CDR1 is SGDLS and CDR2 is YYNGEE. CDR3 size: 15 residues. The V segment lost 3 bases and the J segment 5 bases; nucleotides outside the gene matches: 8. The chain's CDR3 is CASSARDREGTEAFF. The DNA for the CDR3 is TGTGCCAGCAGCGCCCGGGACAGGGAGGGTACTGAAGCTTTCTTT.

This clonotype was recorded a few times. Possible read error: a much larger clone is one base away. The CDR3 coding sequence is TGTGCCAGCAGCTTCCCACAGGGTAGCCAAGGGACCCAGTACTTC. Protein product: CASSFPQGSQGTQYF. The genes are TRBV9 and TRBJ2-5; a possible D gene is TRBD1 (6 bases). The CDR3 runs 15 residues. Germline-derived CDR1 and CDR2 are SGDLS and YYNGEE.

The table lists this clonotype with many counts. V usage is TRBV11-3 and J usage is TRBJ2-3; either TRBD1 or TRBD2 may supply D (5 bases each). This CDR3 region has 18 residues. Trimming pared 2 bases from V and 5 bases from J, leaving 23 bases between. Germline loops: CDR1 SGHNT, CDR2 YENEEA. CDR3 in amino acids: CASSLRGRSGQVGDTQYF. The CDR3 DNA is TGTGCCAGCAGCTTACGGGGTCGGTCGGGGCAAGTGGGAGATACGCAGTATTTT.

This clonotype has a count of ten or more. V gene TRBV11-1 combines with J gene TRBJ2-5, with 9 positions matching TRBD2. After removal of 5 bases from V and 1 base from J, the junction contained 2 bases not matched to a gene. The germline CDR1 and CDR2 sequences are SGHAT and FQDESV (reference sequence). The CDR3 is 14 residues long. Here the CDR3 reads CASSPSGVQETQYF. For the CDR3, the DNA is TGTGCCAGCAGCCCTAGCGGGGTCCAAGAGACCCAGTACTTC.

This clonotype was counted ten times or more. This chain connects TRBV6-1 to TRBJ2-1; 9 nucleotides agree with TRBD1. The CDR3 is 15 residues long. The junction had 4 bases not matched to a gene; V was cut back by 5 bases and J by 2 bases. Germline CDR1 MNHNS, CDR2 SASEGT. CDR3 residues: CASSSGTGTYNEQFF. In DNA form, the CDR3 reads TGTGCCAGCAGTTCCGGGACAGGGACCTACAATGAGCAGTTCTTC.

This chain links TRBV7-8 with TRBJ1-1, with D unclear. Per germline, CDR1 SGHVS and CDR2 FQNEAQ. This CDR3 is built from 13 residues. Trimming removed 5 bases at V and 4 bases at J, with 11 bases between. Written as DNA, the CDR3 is TGTGCCAGCAGCCGCGGACGACGCACTGAAGCTTTCTTT. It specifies CASSRGRRTEAFF.

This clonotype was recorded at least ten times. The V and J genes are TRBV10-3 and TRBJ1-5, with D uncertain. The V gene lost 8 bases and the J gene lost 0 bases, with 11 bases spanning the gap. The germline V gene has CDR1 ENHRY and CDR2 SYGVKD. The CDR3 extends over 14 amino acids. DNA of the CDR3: TGTGCCATCTCCCGGACGGATAGCAATCAGCCCCAGCATTTT. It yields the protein CAISRTDSNQPQHF.

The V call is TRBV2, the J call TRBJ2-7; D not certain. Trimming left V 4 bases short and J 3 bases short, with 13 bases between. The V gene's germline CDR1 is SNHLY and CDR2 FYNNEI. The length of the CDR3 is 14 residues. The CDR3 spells CASSGPAFNYEQYF. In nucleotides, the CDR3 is TGTGCCAGCAGTGGGCCAGCGTTCAACTACGAGCAGTACTTC. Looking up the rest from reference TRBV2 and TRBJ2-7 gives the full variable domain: EPEVTQTPSHQVTQMGQEVILRCVPISNHLYFYWYRQILGQKVEFLVSFYNNEISEKSEIFDDQFSVERPDGSNFTLKIRSTKLEDSAMYFCASSGPAFNYEQYFGPGTRLTVT.

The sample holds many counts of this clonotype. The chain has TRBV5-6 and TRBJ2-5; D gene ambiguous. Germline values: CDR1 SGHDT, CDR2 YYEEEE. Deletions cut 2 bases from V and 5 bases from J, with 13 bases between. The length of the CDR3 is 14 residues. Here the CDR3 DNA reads TGTGCCAGCAGCTTCCGAGAGTTGACGGAGACCCAGTACTTC. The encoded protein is CASSFRELTETQYF.

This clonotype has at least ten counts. CDR3 DNA sequence: TGTGCCAGCAAAAACCTGAGGGGCTACACCTTC. This gives the protein CASKNLRGYTF. The chain is built from TRBV12-3 or TRBV12-4 and TRBJ1-2; D gene unclear. There are 11 residues in the CDR3. Trimming took 7 bases from V and 8 from J, leaving 11 bases between them.

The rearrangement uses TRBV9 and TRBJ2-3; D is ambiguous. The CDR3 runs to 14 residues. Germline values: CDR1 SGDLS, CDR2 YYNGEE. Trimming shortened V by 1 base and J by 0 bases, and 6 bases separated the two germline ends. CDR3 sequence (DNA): TGTGCCAGCAGCGTACGCGCTAGCACAGATACGCAGTATTTT. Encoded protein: CASSVRASTDTQYF. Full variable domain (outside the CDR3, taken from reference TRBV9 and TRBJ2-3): DSGVTQTPKHLITATGQRVTLRCSPRSGDLSVYWYQQSLDQGLQFLIQYYNGEERAKGNILERFSAQQFPDLHSELNLSSLELGDSALYFCASSVRASTDTQYFGPGTRLTVL.

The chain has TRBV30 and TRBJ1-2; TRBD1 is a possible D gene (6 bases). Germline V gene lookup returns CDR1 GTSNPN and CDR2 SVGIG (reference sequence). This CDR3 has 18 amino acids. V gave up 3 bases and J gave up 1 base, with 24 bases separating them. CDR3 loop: CAWRRANRVQGFNYGYTF. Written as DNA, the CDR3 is TGTGCCTGGAGACGGGCGAACAGGGTTCAGGGTTTTAACTATGGCTACACCTTC.

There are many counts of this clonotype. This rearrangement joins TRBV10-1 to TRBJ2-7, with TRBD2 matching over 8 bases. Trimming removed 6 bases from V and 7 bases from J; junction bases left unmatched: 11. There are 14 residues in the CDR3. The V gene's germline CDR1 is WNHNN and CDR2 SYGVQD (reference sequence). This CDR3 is CASSAGTRQGEQYF. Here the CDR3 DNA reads TGCGCCAGCAGCGCCGGGACTAGACAAGGAGAGCAGTACTTC.

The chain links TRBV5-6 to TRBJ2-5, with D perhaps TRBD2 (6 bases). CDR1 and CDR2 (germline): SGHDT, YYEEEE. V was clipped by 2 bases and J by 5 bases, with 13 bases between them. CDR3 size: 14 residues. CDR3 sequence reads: CASSFQEGAETQYF. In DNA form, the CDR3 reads TGTGCCAGCAGCTTTCAGGAGGGCGCGGAGACCCAGTACTTC. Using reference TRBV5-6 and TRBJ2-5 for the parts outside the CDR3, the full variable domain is DAGVTQSPTHLIKTRGQQVTLRCSPKSGHDTVSWYQQALGQGPQFIFQYYEEEERQRGNFPDRFSGHQFPNYSSELNVNALLLGDSALYLCASSFQEGAETQYFGPGTRLLVL.

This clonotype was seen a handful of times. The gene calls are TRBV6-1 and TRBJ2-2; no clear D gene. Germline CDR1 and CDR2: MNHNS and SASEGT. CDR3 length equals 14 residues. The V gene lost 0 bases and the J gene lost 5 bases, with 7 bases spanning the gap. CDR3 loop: CASSEALETGELFF. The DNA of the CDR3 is TGTGCCAGCAGTGAAGCGCTCGAGACCGGGGAGCTGTTTTTT.

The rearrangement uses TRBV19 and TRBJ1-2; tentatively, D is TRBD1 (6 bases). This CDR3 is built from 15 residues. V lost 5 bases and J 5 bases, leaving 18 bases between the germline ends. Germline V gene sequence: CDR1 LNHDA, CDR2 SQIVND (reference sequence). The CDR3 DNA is TGTGCCAGTAGTGTCACGCGGGGGGCAGGGTATGGCTACACCTTC. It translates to CASSVTRGAGYGYTF.

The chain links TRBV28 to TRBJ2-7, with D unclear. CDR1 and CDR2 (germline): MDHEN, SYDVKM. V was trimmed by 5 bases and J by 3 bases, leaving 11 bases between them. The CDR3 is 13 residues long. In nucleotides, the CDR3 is TGTGCCAGCAGTCCTCAGACGGACTACGAGCAGTACTTC. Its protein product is CASSPQTDYEQYF.

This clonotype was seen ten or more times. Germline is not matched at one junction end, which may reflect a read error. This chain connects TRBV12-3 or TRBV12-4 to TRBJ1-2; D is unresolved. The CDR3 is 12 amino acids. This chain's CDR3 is CASSFSERLIAF. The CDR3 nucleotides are TGTGCCAGCAGTTTTTCCGAGCGTCTAATCGCCTTC.

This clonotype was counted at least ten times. CDR3 residues: CARHGNRARYGYTF. CDR3 coding DNA: TGTGCCAGGCACGGGAACAGGGCCCGCTATGGCTACACCTTC. The V gene is TRBV3-1, the J gene TRBJ1-2, with D maybe TRBD1 (6 bases). Trimming left V 9 bases short and J 4 bases short, with 18 bases between. This CDR3 is 14 amino acids long. Germline CDR1 reads LGHDT; CDR2 reads YNNKEL (reference sequence).

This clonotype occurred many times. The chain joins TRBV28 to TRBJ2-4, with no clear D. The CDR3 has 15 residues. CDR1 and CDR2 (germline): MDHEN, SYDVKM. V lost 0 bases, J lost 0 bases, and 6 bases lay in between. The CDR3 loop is CASSLWPLAKNIQYF. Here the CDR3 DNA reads TGTGCCAGCAGTTTATGGCCGCTAGCCAAAAACATTCAGTACTTC. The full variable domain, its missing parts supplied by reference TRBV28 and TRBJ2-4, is DVKVTQSSRYLVKRTGEKVFLECVQDMDHENMFWYRQDPGLGLRLIYFSYDVKMKEKGDIPEGYSVSREKKERFSLILESASTNQTSMYLCASSLWPLAKNIQYFGAGTRLSVL.

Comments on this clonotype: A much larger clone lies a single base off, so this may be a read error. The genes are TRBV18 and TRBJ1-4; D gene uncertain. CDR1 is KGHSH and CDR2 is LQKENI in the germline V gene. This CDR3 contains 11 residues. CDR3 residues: CASFANEKPFF. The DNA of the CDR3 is TGTGCCAGCTTCGCAAATGAAAAACCGTTTTTT.

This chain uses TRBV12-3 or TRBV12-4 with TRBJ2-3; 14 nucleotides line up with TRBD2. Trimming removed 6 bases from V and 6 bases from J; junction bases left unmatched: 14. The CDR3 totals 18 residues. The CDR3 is CASRGLAGVTASRDTQYF. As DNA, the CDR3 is TGTGCCAGCAGGGGACTAGCGGGGGTTACGGCTAGCCGGGATACGCAGTATTTT.